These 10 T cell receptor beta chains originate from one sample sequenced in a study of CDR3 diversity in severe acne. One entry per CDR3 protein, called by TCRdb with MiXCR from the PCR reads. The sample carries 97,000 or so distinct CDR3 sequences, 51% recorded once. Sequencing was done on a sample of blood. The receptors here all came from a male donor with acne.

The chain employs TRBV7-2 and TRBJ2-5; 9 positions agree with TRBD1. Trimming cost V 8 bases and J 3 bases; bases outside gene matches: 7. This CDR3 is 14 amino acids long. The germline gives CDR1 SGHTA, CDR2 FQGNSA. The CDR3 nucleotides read TGTGCCAGCGTGGGGGGACAGGGAAAAGAGACCCAGTACTTC. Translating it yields CASVGGQGKETQYF.

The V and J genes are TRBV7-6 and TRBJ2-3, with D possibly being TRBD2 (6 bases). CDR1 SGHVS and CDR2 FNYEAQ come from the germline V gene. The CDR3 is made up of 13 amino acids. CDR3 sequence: CPRERRCGDTQYF. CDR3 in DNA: TGTCCCCGGGAGCGGAGATGTGGGGATACGCAGTATTTT.

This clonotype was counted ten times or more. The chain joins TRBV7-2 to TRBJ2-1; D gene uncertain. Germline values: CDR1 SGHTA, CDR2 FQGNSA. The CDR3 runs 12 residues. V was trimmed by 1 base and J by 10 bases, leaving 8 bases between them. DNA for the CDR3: TGTGCCAGCAGCTTAGGGGGATGGGAGCAGTTCTTC. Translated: CASSLGGWEQFF.

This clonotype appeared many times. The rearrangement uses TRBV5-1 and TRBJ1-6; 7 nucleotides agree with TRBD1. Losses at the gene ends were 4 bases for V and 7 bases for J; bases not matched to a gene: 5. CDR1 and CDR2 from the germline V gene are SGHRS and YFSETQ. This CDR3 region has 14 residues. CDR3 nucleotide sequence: TGCGCCAGCAGCCATGGGACAGAGAATTCACCCCTCCACTTT. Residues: CASSHGTENSPLHF.

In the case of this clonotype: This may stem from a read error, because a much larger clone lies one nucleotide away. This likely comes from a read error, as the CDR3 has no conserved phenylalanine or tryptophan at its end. CDR3 amino acids: CARGNGAGAEQYS. CDR3 coding DNA: TGTGCCAGGGGGAATGGAGCGGGGGCAGAGCAGTACTCC. V gene TRBV6-1 combines with J gene TRBJ2-7, with 8 bases matching TRBD2. The CDR3 length is 13 residues. Germline V gene lookup returns CDR1 MNHNS and CDR2 SASEGT. J gave up 7 bases and V 9 bases, and 11 bases lay outside the gene matches.

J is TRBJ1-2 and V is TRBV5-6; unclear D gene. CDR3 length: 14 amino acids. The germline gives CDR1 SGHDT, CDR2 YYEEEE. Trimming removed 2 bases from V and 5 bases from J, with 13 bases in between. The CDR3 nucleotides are TGTGCCAGCAGCTTTTCCGAAACCGGGTATGGCTACACCTTC. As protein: CASSFSETGYGYTF.

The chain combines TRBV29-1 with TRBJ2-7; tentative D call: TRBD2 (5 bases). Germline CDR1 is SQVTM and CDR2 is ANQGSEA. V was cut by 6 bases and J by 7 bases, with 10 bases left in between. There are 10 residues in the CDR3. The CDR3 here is CSVGEWEQYF. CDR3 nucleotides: TGCAGCGTCGGGGAGTGGGAGCAGTACTTC.

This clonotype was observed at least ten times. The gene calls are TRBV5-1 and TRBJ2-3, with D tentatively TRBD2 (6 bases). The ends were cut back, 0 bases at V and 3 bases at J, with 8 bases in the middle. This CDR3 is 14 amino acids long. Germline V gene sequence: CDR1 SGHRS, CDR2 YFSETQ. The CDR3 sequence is CASSLGGTTDTQYF. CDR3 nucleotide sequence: TGCGCCAGCAGCTTGGGGGGGACTACAGATACGCAGTATTTT.

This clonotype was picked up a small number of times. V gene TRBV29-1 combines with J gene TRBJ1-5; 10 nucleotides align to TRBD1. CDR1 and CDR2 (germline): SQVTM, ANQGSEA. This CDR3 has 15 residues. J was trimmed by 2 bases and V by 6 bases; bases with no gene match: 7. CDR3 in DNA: TGCAGCGTAGGGACAGGGGATTCGGGCAATCAGCCCCAGCATTTT. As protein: CSVGTGDSGNQPQHF. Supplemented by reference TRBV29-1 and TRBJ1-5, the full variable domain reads SAVISQKPSRDICQRGTSLTIQCQVDSQVTMMFWYRQQPGQSLTLIATANQGSEATYESGFVIDKFPISRPNLTFSTLTVSNMSPEDSSIYLCSVGTGDSGNQPQHFGDGTRLSIL.

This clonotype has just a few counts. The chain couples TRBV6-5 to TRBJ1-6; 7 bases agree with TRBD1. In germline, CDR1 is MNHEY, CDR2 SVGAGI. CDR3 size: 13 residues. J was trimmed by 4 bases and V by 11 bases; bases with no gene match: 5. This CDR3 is CALGQRYNSPLHF. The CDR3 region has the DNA TGTGCCTTGGGACAGCGTTATAATTCACCCCTCCACTTT.